The 27 T cell receptor beta chains below all came from one sample that was sequenced in a study of shared clonotypes between healthy human individuals. Only in-frame clones appear in the TCRdb table, and some are missing; sequencing was by immunoSEQ multiplex PCR. The sample consists of around 720,000 clones, roughly 73% of them appearing once. The specimen was memory CD4+ T cells sorted from blood. This sample's subset: CD45RA-negative fraction. The receptors originated from a woman in her twenties or thirties in good health.

In this sample, this clone turned up a few times. V and J are TRBV19 and TRBJ2-6; 8 nucleotides match TRBD1. This CDR3 is 16 amino acids long. In germline, CDR1 is LNHDA, CDR2 SQIVND (reference sequence). Losses at the gene ends were 8 bases for V and 0 bases for J; bases not matched to a gene: 6. The CDR3 DNA sequence: TGTGCCAGTCTCCGGGACAGGTACTCTGGGGCCAACGTCCTGACTTTC. Translating it yields CASLRDRYSGANVLTF.

The rearrangement uses TRBV5-4 and TRBJ2-2; 13 bases map to TRBD2. Trimming at V came to 6 bases and at J to 6 bases, leaving 5 bases not matched to a gene. The CDR3 length is 15 residues. The germline gives CDR1 SGHNT, CDR2 YYREEE (reference sequence). CDR3 in amino acids: CASTGTSGTAGELFF. The CDR3 coding sequence is TGTGCCAGCACCGGGACTAGCGGGACGGCCGGGGAGCTGTTTTTT. The full variable domain, with the rest looked up from reference TRBV5-4 and TRBJ2-2, is ETGVTQSPTHLIKTRGQQVTLRCSSQSGHNTVSWYQQALGQGPQFIFQYYREEENGRGNFPPRFSGLQFPNYSSELNVNALELDDSALYLCASTGTSGTAGELFFGEGSRLTVL.

This clone was recorded a few times. V usage is TRBV6-5 and J usage is TRBJ1-2; no definite D call. This CDR3 comprises 12 residues. Trimming cost V 4 bases and J 4 bases, with 7 bases left between them. Germline CDR1 MNHEY, CDR2 SVGAGI. The CDR3 region is CASSSTTYGYTF. The CDR3 nucleotides read TGTGCCAGCAGTTCCACCACCTATGGCTACACCTTC.

J is TRBJ1-4 and V is TRBV19, with 8 bases matching TRBD1. V was pared by 5 bases and J by 4 bases, with 3 bases of the junction left unmatched. The CDR3 loop spans 14 amino acids. Germline V gene sequence: CDR1 LNHDA, CDR2 SQIVND (reference sequence). Written as DNA, the CDR3 is TGTGCCAGTAGTCACAGGGGGGATAATGAAAAACTGTTTTTT. It specifies CASSHRGDNEKLFF.

This clone has only a few counts. V usage is TRBV5-1 and J usage is TRBJ2-7; possible D gene TRBD2, 5 bases. The CDR3 has 16 residues. Germline CDR1 SGHRS, CDR2 YFSETQ. Deletions cut 1 base from V and 0 bases from J, with 14 bases between. Here the CDR3 reads CASSLKSSGGSYEQYF. CDR3 nucleotides: TGCGCCAGCAGCTTGAAGAGCAGCGGAGGCTCCTACGAGCAGTACTTC.

This clone showed up just a few times. V gene TRBV6-6 combines with J gene TRBJ2-7; 11 bases map to TRBD2. The CDR3 sequence is 16 residues long. J gave up 6 bases and V 2 bases, and 9 bases lay outside the gene matches. CDR1 and CDR2 (germline): MNHNY, SVGAGI (reference sequence). CDR3 coding DNA: TGTGCCAGCAGTTACACCCGACTAGCGGGGCCGACCGAGCAGTACTTC. Translated: CASSYTRLAGPTEQYF.

This chain uses TRBV5-1 with TRBJ1-2; D not certain. Per germline, CDR1 SGHRS and CDR2 YFSETQ. V was clipped by 4 bases and J by 2 bases, with 9 bases between them. The CDR3 consists of 13 residues. CDR3 in DNA: TGCGCCAGCAGCACCAGGAGCAACTATGGCTACACCTTC. Protein product: CASSTRSNYGYTF.

The rearrangement joins TRBV29-1 to TRBJ2-2; 13 nucleotides line up with TRBD2. Germline assignment: CDR1 SQVTM and CDR2 ANQGSEA. This CDR3 comprises 14 residues. Germline trimming cut 4 bases from V and 7 bases from J; bases unmatched to any gene: 3. The CDR3, as DNA: TGCAGCGTTGGACTAGCGGGAGGCATCGGGGAGCTGTTTTTT. Amino acids: CSVGLAGGIGELFF.

This chain uses TRBV7-9 with TRBJ2-2; D remains ambiguous. Germline V gives CDR1 SEHNR, CDR2 FQNEAQ (reference sequence). Trimming left V 2 bases short and J 6 bases short, with 10 bases between. The CDR3 is 14 residues long. CDR3 bases: TGTGCCAGCAGCTTAAATGAACGGGCCGGGGAGCTGTTTTTT. Its translation is CASSLNERAGELFF.

This chain joins TRBV10-2 and TRBJ1-5; D gene unclear. Germline values: CDR1 WSHSY, CDR2 SAAADI. CDR3 length: 16 amino acids. Deletions cut 0 bases from V and 3 bases from J, with 12 bases between. As DNA, the CDR3 is TGCGCCAGCAGTGAGTCAAGGAGGGCCTACAATCAGCCCCAGCATTTT. Residues: CASSESRRAYNQPQHF.

There are a few counts of this clone. This chain links TRBV5-6 with TRBJ2-4; D might be TRBD1 or TRBD2, each matching 6 bases. The length of the CDR3 is 15 residues. Trimming removed 0 bases at V and 6 bases at J, with 13 bases between. Germline V gene lookup returns CDR1 SGHDT and CDR2 YYEEEE. The CDR3 region has the DNA TGTGCCAGCAGCTTGGAACAGGGACTCACAAACATTCAGTACTTC. Translated: CASSLEQGLTNIQYF.

This chain connects TRBV11-2 to TRBJ2-4, with D possibly matching TRBD1 (5 bases). Germline V gene data show CDR1 as SGHAT and CDR2 as FQNNGV. CDR3 length equals 15 residues. The V end lost 5 bases, the J end lost 0 bases, and 11 bases lay between the germline ends. DNA for the CDR3: TGTGCCAGCAGCACCAAGGGGCTAGCCAAAAACATTCAGTACTTC. It specifies CASSTKGLAKNIQYF.

This chain links TRBV9 with TRBJ2-3, with D unresolved. Germline CDR1 and CDR2: SGDLS and YYNGEE. CDR3 length: 14 amino acids. Trimming stripped 3 bases from V and 2 bases from J, with 10 bases between. DNA for the CDR3: TGTGCCAGCAGCGATGCGGAGCTCACAGATACGCAGTATTTT. It translates to CASSDAELTDTQYF.

The gene calls are TRBV7-8 and TRBJ2-7; D uncertain. This CDR3 comprises 12 residues. In germline, CDR1 is SGHVS, CDR2 FQNEAQ. Trimming cost V 3 bases and J 4 bases, with 7 bases left between them. The CDR3 DNA sequence: TGTGCCAGCAGCTTCCGTGAGTACGAGCAGTACTTC. Translated: CASSFREYEQYF.

The CDR3, as DNA: TGTGCCAGCAGCTGGGACGGGAACACTGAAGCTTTCTTT. This gives the protein CASSWDGNTEAFF. The J gene is TRBJ1-1, the V gene TRBV5-6; D might be TRBD1 (5 bases). Trimming pared 3 bases from V and 1 base from J, leaving 7 bases between. The CDR3 has 13 residues. Germline V gene sequence: CDR1 SGHDT, CDR2 YYEEEE.

This clone was detected a few times. The genes are TRBV7-3 and TRBJ2-2, with TRBD2 identical over 11 bases. V gave up 4 bases and J gave up 1 base; unmatched junction bases: 2. From germline, CDR1 is SGHTA and CDR2 FQGTGA. CDR3 size: 16 residues. The CDR3 DNA is TGTGCCAGCAGCTCCGGACTAGCGGGGAACACCGGGGAGCTGTTTTTT. This encodes CASSSGLAGNTGELFF.

CDR3 residues: CASSWETGWNTEAFF. CDR3 DNA: TGTGCCAGCAGCTGGGAGACAGGTTGGAACACTGAAGCTTTCTTT. This chain uses TRBV5-6 with TRBJ1-1; a weak D match, TRBD1 (6 bases). This CDR3 is 15 amino acids long. Germline V lookup: CDR1 SGHDT, CDR2 YYEEEE. Trimming stripped 3 bases from V and 1 base from J, with 13 bases between.

This clone has just one count. The rearrangement links TRBV7-6 to TRBJ2-7; tentative D call: TRBD2 (5 bases). CDR1 is SGHVS and CDR2 is FNYEAQ in the germline V gene. The CDR3 extends over 14 amino acids. V lost 1 base, J lost 0 bases, and 7 bases lay in between. The CDR3 reads CASSLVRGSYEQYF. DNA for the CDR3: TGTGCCAGCAGCTTAGTTCGGGGCTCCTACGAGCAGTACTTC.

V is TRBV18 and J is TRBJ2-5; no clear D. The length of the CDR3 is 13 residues. CDR1 is KGHSH, CDR2 LQKENI, per germline. V lost 1 base to trimming and J lost 2 bases, with 5 bases between them. In DNA form, the CDR3 reads TGTGCCAGCTCACCACGCGAGCAAGAGACCCAGTACTTC. It encodes CASSPREQETQYF.

The chain recombines TRBV5-1 with TRBJ1-4, with D hard to call. The CDR3 covers 15 residues. The germline CDR1 and CDR2 sequences are SGHRS and YFSETQ. Trimming pared 4 bases from V and 2 bases from J, leaving 12 bases between. The CDR3 loop is CASSPPDRTNEKLFF. DNA for the CDR3: TGCGCCAGCAGCCCGCCGGACCGGACTAATGAAAAACTGTTTTTT.

This clone is a singleton in its sample. The rearrangement uses TRBV14 and TRBJ1-1; TRBD1 might be the D (5 bases). The CDR3 is made up of 16 amino acids. Germline V CDR1 and CDR2: SGHDN, FVKESK. Trimming removed 1 base at V and 0 bases at J, with 12 bases between. CDR3 DNA: TGTGCCAGCAGCCAAGGGTGGGGGAGACTGAACACTGAAGCTTTCTTT. Translation: CASSQGWGRLNTEAFF. Full variable domain (rest looked up from reference TRBV14 and TRBJ1-1): EAGVTQFPSHSVIEKGQTVTLRCDPISGHDNLYWYRRVMGKEIKFLLHFVKESKQDESGMPNNRFLAERTGGTYSTLKVQPAELEDSGVYFCASSQGWGRLNTEAFFGQGTRLTVV.

The chain recombines TRBV30 with TRBJ2-7; D is perhaps TRBD1 or TRBD2 (6 bases each). This CDR3 is built from 14 residues. CDR1 and CDR2 (germline): GTSNPN, SVGIG (reference sequence). V was clipped by 0 bases and J by 2 bases, with 11 bases between them. CDR3 loop: CAWSVGGGPYEQYF. The DNA for the CDR3 is TGTGCCTGGAGTGTCGGGGGCGGGCCCTACGAGCAGTACTTC.

The chain employs TRBV7-9 and TRBJ2-1, with 15 nucleotides matching TRBD2. The V gene end was trimmed by 11 bases and the J gene end by 6 bases; junction bases not matched to a gene: 17. This CDR3 spans 18 amino acids. The V gene's germline CDR1 is SEHNR and CDR2 FQNEAQ (reference sequence). CDR3 amino acids: CAGVRRTSGRALFNEQFF. In nucleotides, the CDR3 is TGTGCCGGGGTGCGGAGGACTAGCGGGAGGGCCTTGTTCAATGAGCAGTTCTTC.

The genes are TRBV2 and TRBJ1-1; D gene uncertain. The CDR3 extends over 14 amino acids. Deletions cut 9 bases from V and 1 base from J, with 15 bases between. Germline V gene sequence: CDR1 SNHLY, CDR2 FYNNEI. CDR3 nucleotide sequence: TGTGCCAGTTCCCGGCCCGTACGGAACACTGAAGCTTTCTTT. Residues: CASSRPVRNTEAFF.

This sequence joins TRBV27 and TRBJ2-5; possibly TRBD1 or TRBD2 for D (5 bases each). Trimming shortened V by 8 bases and J by 4 bases, and 14 bases separated the two germline ends. CDR1 and CDR2 from the germline V gene are MNHEY and SMNVEV (reference sequence). The CDR3 is made up of 13 amino acids. The CDR3 DNA is TGTGCCAGCGTAGCCGGGACGGGAGAGACCCAGTACTTC. Amino acid sequence: CASVAGTGETQYF.

The rearrangement joins TRBV27 to TRBJ2-5; TRBD2 aligns across 9 bases. The CDR3 consists of 20 residues. Looked up from germline, CDR1 is MNHEY and CDR2 is SMNVEV (reference sequence). The ends lost 4 bases at V and 6 bases at J; junction bases unmatched: 24. The CDR3 protein is CASSSLPLASGIGALKTQYF. As DNA, the CDR3 is TGTGCCAGCAGTTCCCTTCCCCTGGCTAGCGGGATAGGGGCTTTGAAGACCCAGTACTTC.

J is TRBJ2-7 and V is TRBV27; weak D call: TRBD2 (5 bases). The germline gives CDR1 MNHEY, CDR2 SMNVEV (reference sequence). The CDR3 sequence is 14 residues long. Trimming took 8 bases from V and 1 from J, leaving 15 bases between them. The CDR3 region has the DNA TGTGCCAGCCGCTCAACACTAGTGTCCTACGAGCAGTACTTC. Its translation: CASRSTLVSYEQYF.